A single sample is the source of the 9 T cell receptor beta chains below, sequenced in a study of blood T cell repertoires in COVID-19. Clones were read by immunoSEQ multiplex PCR, and TCRdb kept only the in-frame ones, dropping some. Among 150,000 to 160,000 clones listed, over 60% were seen once. Material: peripheral blood. These receptors all stem from a man older than 75 with acute or convalescent COVID-19.

The chain links TRBV18 to TRBJ1-4; 7 positions match TRBD1. Germline trimming cut 2 bases from V and 5 bases from J; bases unmatched to any gene: 5. CDR3 length: 15 amino acids. The germline V gene encodes CDR1 KGHSH and CDR2 LQKENI. The DNA for the CDR3 is TGTGCCAGCTCACCATCGACAGGGTCGAATGAAAAACTGTTTTTT. Its protein product is CASSPSTGSNEKLFF.

This chain uses TRBV2 with TRBJ2-1, with 10 bases aligning to TRBD2. The V and J ends lost 5 bases and 6 bases, in that order; junction bases with no gene match: 7. The CDR3 is made up of 15 amino acids. CDR1 and CDR2 from the germline V gene are SNHLY and FYNNEI. Here the CDR3 DNA reads TGTGCCAGCAGTAGGGAGGTAGCGGGGGGCAATGAGCAGTTCTTC. This gives the protein CASSREVAGGNEQFF.

The CDR3 region is CASSPGLPGNIQYF. The CDR3 DNA sequence: TGTGCCAGCAGCCCAGGGCTCCCAGGAAACATTCAGTACTTC. The rearrangement joins TRBV7-2 to TRBJ2-4; tentatively, D is TRBD1 (5 bases). Trimming removed 5 bases at V and 6 bases at J, with 14 bases between. The CDR3 is 14 amino acids. CDR1 is SGHTA, CDR2 FQGNSA, per germline.

The chain employs TRBV30 and TRBJ2-2; D gene ambiguous. Trimming pared 0 bases from V and 5 bases from J, leaving 13 bases between. The CDR3 extends over 15 amino acids. Germline lookup yields CDR1 GTSNPN and CDR2 SVGIG (reference sequence). This CDR3 reads CAWSVVGAGTGELFF. CDR3 in DNA: TGTGCCTGGAGTGTAGTAGGAGCCGGGACCGGGGAGCTGTTTTTT.

The V and J genes are TRBV7-9 and TRBJ2-7; TRBD1 might be the D (6 bases). CDR1 is SEHNR, CDR2 FQNEAQ, per germline (reference sequence). Trimming left V 5 bases short and J 13 bases short, with 21 bases between. The CDR3 totals 13 residues. In DNA, the CDR3 is TGTGCCAGCAGCCTATTGACCGGGACACTCTCTTACTTC. This gives the protein CASSLLTGTLSYF.

The chain couples TRBV5-1 to TRBJ2-1; 11 positions agree with TRBD2. Germline V gene data show CDR1 as SGHRS and CDR2 as YFSETQ. V lost 3 bases and J lost 0; bases outside the gene matches: 5. CDR3 length equals 17 residues. Here the CDR3 reads CASSSSSGGSSYNEQFF. CDR3 nucleotides: TGCGCCAGCAGCTCTTCTAGCGGGGGGAGCTCCTACAATGAGCAGTTCTTC.

The genes are TRBV7-2 and TRBJ1-2; 8 nucleotides match TRBD1. The CDR3 has 13 amino acids. The V and J ends lost 5 bases and 6 bases, in that order; junction bases with no gene match: 5. Germline V gene data show CDR1 as SGHTA and CDR2 as FQGNSA. The CDR3 protein is CASSPYRGNGYTF. Written as DNA, the CDR3 is TGTGCCAGCAGCCCCTACAGGGGGAATGGCTACACCTTC. The variable domain in full, with the rest retrieved from reference TRBV7-2 and TRBJ1-2, is GAGVSQSPSNKVTEKGKDVELRCDPISGHTALYWYRQSLGQGLEFLIYFQGNSAPDKSGLPSDRFSAERTGGSVSTLTIQRTQQEDSAVYLCASSPYRGNGYTFGSGTRLTVV.

The rearrangement uses TRBV10-3 and TRBJ2-3; 10 positions match TRBD2. The V segment lost 5 bases and the J segment 0 bases; nucleotides outside the gene matches: 5. CDR1 and CDR2 (germline): ENHRY, SYGVKD. The CDR3 consists of 16 residues. CDR3 bases: TGTGCCATCAGTAACCTAGCGGGGGCGAGCACAGATACGCAGTATTTT. Translation gives CAISNLAGASTDTQYF.

The CDR3 nucleotides are TGCGCCAGCAGCTTGGACCCGGTTTTGACAGCAGCGTACCAAGAGACCCAGTACTTC. Protein product: CASSLDPVLTAAYQETQYF. The V gene is TRBV5-1, the J gene TRBJ2-5; D possibly corresponds to TRBD1 (5 bases). Per germline, CDR1 SGHRS and CDR2 YFSETQ. With 0 bases removed from V and 0 bases from J, the gap between germline ends came to 21 bases. This CDR3 has 19 residues.